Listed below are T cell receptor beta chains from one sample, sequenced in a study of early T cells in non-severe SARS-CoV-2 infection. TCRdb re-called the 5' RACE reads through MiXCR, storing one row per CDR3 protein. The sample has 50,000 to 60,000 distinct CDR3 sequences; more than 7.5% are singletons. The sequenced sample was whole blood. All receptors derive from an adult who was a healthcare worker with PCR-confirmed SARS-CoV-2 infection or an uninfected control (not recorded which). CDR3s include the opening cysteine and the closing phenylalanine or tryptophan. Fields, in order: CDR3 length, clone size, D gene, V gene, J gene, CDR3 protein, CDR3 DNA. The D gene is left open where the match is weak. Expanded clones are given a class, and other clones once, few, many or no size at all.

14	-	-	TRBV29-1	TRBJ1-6	CSVEDCQGHSPLHF	TGCAGCGTTGAAGATTGCCAGGGTCATTCACCCCTCCACTTT
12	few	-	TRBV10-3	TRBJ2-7	CASRRESSEQYF	TGTGCCTCCCGCCGGGAGAGTAGCGAGCAGTACTTC
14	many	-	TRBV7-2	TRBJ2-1	CASSSILGANEQFF	TGTGCCAGCAGCTCCATCTTGGGAGCCAATGAGCAGTTCTTC
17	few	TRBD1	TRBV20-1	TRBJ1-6	CSARNTGTGGYNSPLHF	TGCAGTGCTAGAAACACCGGGACAGGAGGATATAATTCACCCCTCCACTTT
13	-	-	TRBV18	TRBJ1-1	CASSPSGNTEAFF	TGTGCCAGCTCACCAAGTGGGAACACTGAAGCTTTCTTT
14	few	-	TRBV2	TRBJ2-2	CASSPRMVTGELFF	TGTGCCAGCAGCCCGAGGATGGTGACCGGGGAGCTGTTTTTT
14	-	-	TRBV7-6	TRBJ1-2	CASGSGIANYGYTF	TGTGCCAGCGGTTCAGGGATAGCTAACTATGGCTACACCTTC
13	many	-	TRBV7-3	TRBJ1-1	CASSLLQGSEAFF	TGTGCCAGCAGCCTCCTGCAGGGATCTGAAGCTTTCTTT
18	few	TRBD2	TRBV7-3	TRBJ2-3	CASSLTSSGSSSTDTQYF	TGTGCCAGCAGCTTAACGTCTAGCGGGAGCTCTAGCACAGATACGCAGTATTTT
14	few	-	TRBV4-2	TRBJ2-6	CASSQGAGANVLTF	TGTGCCAGCAGCCAAGGGGCTGGGGCCAACGTCCTGACTTTC
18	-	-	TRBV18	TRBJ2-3	CASSPPNNPGRRTDTQYF	TGTGCCAGCTCACCACCAAATAACCCGGGAAGGCGCACAGATACGCAGTATTTT
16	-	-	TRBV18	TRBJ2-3	CASSPPGSGSTDTQYF	TGTGCCAGCTCACCCCCAGGGAGCGGGAGCACAGATACGCAGTATTTT
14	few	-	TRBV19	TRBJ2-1	CASSADLGYNEQFF	TGTGCCAGTAGCGCTGATCTAGGATACAATGAGCAGTTCTTC
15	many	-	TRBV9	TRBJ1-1	CASSPGAGENTEAFF	TGTGCCAGCAGCCCGGGGGCGGGGGAGAACACTGAAGCTTTCTTT
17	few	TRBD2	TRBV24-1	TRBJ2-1	CATSDPLGLAGYNEQFF	TGTGCCACCAGTGATCCGCTTGGGCTAGCGGGTTACAATGAGCAGTTCTTC
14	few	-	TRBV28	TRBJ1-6	CASSSLGGGSPLHF	TGTGCCAGCAGCTCCCTGGGGGGGGGCTCACCCCTCCACTTT
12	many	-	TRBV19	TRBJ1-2	CASTSTNYGYTF	TGTGCCAGTACAAGTACTAACTATGGCTACACCTTC
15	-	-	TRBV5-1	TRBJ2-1	CASSLGLQGVNEQFF	TGCGCCAGCAGCTTGGGGTTACAGGGAGTCAATGAGCAGTTCTTC